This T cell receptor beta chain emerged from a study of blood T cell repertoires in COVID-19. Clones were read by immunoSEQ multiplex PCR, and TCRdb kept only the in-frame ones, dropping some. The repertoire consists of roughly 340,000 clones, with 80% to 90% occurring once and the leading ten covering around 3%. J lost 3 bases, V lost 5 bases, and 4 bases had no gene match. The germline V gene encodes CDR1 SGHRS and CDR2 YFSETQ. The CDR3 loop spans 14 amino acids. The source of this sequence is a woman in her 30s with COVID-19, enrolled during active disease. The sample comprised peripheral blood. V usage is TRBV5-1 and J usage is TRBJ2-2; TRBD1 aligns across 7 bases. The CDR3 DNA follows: TGCGCCAGCAGACCGGGACAGTACACCGGGGAGCTGTTTTTT. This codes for CASRPGQYTGELFF.